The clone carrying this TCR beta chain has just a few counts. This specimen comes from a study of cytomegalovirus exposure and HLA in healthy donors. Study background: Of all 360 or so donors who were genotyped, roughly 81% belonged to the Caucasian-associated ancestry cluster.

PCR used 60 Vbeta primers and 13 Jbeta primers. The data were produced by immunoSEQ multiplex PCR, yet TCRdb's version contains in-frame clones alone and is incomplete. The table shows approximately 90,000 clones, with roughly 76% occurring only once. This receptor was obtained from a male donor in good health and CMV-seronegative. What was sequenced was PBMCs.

Written as DNA, the CDR3 is TGTGCCAGCAGTGGGCTGTGGCGGGGGCCCAATGAAAAACTGTTTTTT. Amino acid sequence: CASSGLWRGPNEKLFF. This chain uses TRBV6-1 with TRBJ1-4; D is perhaps TRBD1 (6 bases). CDR3 length: 16 amino acids. Germline V CDR1 and CDR2: MNHNS, SASEGT. V dropped 4 bases and J dropped 5 bases, with 17 bases sitting between them.